The 3 T cell receptor beta chains reported below all come from one sample, sequenced in a study of blood T cells in healthy people across ages. Using a J-beta primer mix together with a sample-barcoded 5' primer, a second PCR was run for roughly 7 to 11 cycles. TCRdb analysed the 5' RACE reads with MiXCR anew, one entry per CDR3 protein. The table includes 790,000 or so distinct CDR3 sequences, 46% detected once. The specimen was blood. Source of these receptors: a man at least 80 years old in good health.

The chain employs TRBV20-1 and TRBJ2-1; D not resolved. The ends were cut back, 3 bases at V and 12 bases at J, with 15 bases in the middle. This CDR3 spans 12 amino acids. Germline V gene data show CDR1 as DFQATT and CDR2 as SNEGSKA (reference sequence). The chain's CDR3 is CSASPFETGQFF. The CDR3 DNA reads TGCAGTGCTAGCCCCTTTGAAACGGGGCAGTTCTTC.

V gene TRBV24-1 combines with J gene TRBJ2-7; tentatively, D is TRBD1 (6 bases). Deletions cut 7 bases from V and 7 bases from J, with 16 bases between. The CDR3 has 13 residues. Germline CDR1 is KGHDR and CDR2 is SFDVKD. CDR3 loop: CATRDGGRGEQYF. CDR3 DNA: TGTGCCACCAGGGATGGGGGCCGGGGTGAGCAGTACTTC.

The rearrangement links TRBV15 to TRBJ2-4; no clear D gene. The CDR3 contains 14 residues. Germline CDR1 and CDR2: LNHNV and YYDKDF (reference sequence). V lost 0 bases and J 15 bases, leaving 18 bases between the germline ends. The CDR3 here is CATSRDIISGGRYF. CDR3 sequence (DNA): TGTGCCACCAGCAGAGATATTATTAGTGGCGGAAGGTACTTC.